Following are 11 T cell receptor beta chains from one sample sequenced in a study of T-cell memory formation after mild COVID-19. From the 5' RACE reads, TCRdb called clonotypes with MiXCR, one entry per CDR3 protein. The sample holds hundreds of thousands of distinct CDR3 sequences; about a fifth are singletons and the top ten take approximately 13%. Material: PBMCs or a T cell subset sorted from them (not recorded which). These receptors all stem from an adult woman who had mild COVID-19 (a few samples of this study predate the infection). Cell type and time point are not known.

J is TRBJ2-3 and V is TRBV7-3; D is unclear. The germline CDR1 and CDR2 sequences are SGHTA and FQGTGA. Deletions cut 5 bases from V and 7 bases from J, with 13 bases between. The CDR3 has 13 residues. The CDR3 bases are TGTGCCAGCAGCCCAGGACCGGCAAATACGCAGTATTTT. Translating it yields CASSPGPANTQYF.

There are a few counts of this clonotype. The chain couples TRBV12-3 or TRBV12-4 to TRBJ2-3, with 13 positions matching TRBD2. This CDR3 has 15 amino acids. V gave up 6 bases and J gave up 4 bases; unmatched junction bases: 4. The CDR3 DNA reads TGTGCCAGCAGGGTACTAGCGGGAGGGCCAGATACGCAGTATTTT. Encoded protein: CASRVLAGGPDTQYF.

In DNA form, the CDR3 reads TGTGCCAGCAGTCCTCGGACAGGGGAGGTCTATGGCTACACCTTC. Its protein product is CASSPRTGEVYGYTF. The V and J genes are TRBV27 and TRBJ1-2, with 9 bases that match TRBD1. This CDR3 comprises 15 residues. CDR1 is MNHEY and CDR2 is SMNVEV in the germline V gene (reference sequence). Germline trimming cut 5 bases from V and 4 bases from J; bases unmatched to any gene: 8.

The chain carries TRBV6-5 and TRBJ2-4; D may match TRBD1 or TRBD2 (7 bases each). The V gene lost 0 bases and the J gene lost 8 bases, with 20 bases spanning the gap. The CDR3 totals 17 residues. Per germline, CDR1 MNHEY and CDR2 SVGAGI. The CDR3 nucleotides read TGTGCCAGCAGTTACTCGGCCCAGGGGGGGGCCGGGTACATTCAGTACTTC. This translates into CASSYSAQGGAGYIQYF.

V gene TRBV11-2 combines with J gene TRBJ1-1; D is uncertain. Germline V gene lookup returns CDR1 SGHAT and CDR2 FQNNGV. The V gene lost 5 bases and the J gene lost 6 bases, with 16 bases spanning the gap. CDR3 length: 14 amino acids. CDR3 coding DNA: TGTGCCAGCAGCGCAAACTGGGTCTCCTCTGAAGCTTTCTTT. It encodes CASSANWVSSEAFF. Based on the CDR3 plus reference TRBV11-2 and TRBJ1-1, the full variable domain is EAGVAQSPRYKIIEKRQSVAFWCNPISGHATLYWYQQILGQGPKLLIQFQNNGVVDDSQLPKDRFSAERLKGVDSTLKIQPAKLEDSAVYLCASSANWVSSEAFFGQGTRLTVV.

This clonotype has just a few counts. The chain joins TRBV7-3 to TRBJ2-1, with 10 bases identical to TRBD2. V gave up 1 base and J gave up 6 bases; unmatched junction bases: 3. Germline values: CDR1 SGHTA, CDR2 FQGTGA. The CDR3 consists of 15 residues. This CDR3 is CASSLRASGSNEQFF. The CDR3 bases are TGTGCCAGCAGCTTAAGGGCTAGCGGGAGCAATGAGCAGTTCTTC.

This clonotype came up a few times. The rearrangement joins TRBV7-9 to TRBJ2-7; 10 bases align to TRBD1. The CDR3 consists of 14 residues. The V and J ends lost 5 bases and 2 bases, in that order; junction bases with no gene match: 3. The germline V gene has CDR1 SEHNR and CDR2 FQNEAQ (reference sequence). Here the CDR3 reads CASSPTGGPYEQYF. DNA for the CDR3: TGTGCCAGCAGCCCGACAGGGGGCCCCTACGAGCAGTACTTC. The variable domain in full, completed from reference TRBV7-9 and TRBJ2-7, reads DTGVSQNPRHKITKRGQNVTFRCDPISEHNRLYWYRQTLGQGPEFLTYFQNEAQLEKSRLLSDRFSAERPKGSFSTLEIQRTEQGDSAMYLCASSPTGGPYEQYFGPGTRLTVT.

The chain employs TRBV5-5 and TRBJ2-3; D gene unclear. The CDR3 totals 14 residues. V was clipped by 4 bases and J by 1 base, with 10 bases between them. Germline lookup yields CDR1 SGHKS and CDR2 YYEKEE (reference sequence). CDR3 sequence (DNA): TGTGCCAGCAGCACTGGCACCGGCACAGATACGCAGTATTTT. It specifies CASSTGTGTDTQYF.

The chain joins TRBV2 to TRBJ2-1, with D hard to call. Germline V gene data show CDR1 as SNHLY and CDR2 as FYNNEI. The germline V and J ends were trimmed by 3 bases and 0 bases, with 12 bases remaining between them. The CDR3 has 16 residues. For the CDR3, the DNA is TGTGCCAGCAGTGATCGTTTCGCTAGCTCCTACAATGAGCAGTTCTTC. Its translation: CASSDRFASSYNEQFF.

The gene calls are TRBV5-6 and TRBJ1-2; 7 bases agree with TRBD1. Germline V gives CDR1 SGHDT, CDR2 YYEEEE. The V segment lost 3 bases and the J segment 6 bases; nucleotides outside the gene matches: 11. The CDR3 has 15 amino acids. The CDR3 sequence: CASSWVSTGTNGYTF. The DNA for the CDR3 is TGTGCCAGCAGCTGGGTTTCGACAGGGACGAATGGCTACACCTTC.

This clonotype appeared a single time. Being one base from a much bigger clone, this may be a read error. The chain uses TRBV7-2 and TRBJ2-3, with unresolved D. The CDR3 runs to 13 residues. CDR1 and CDR2 (germline): SGHTA, FQGNSA. As DNA, the CDR3 is TGTGACAGCAGCTCGGGTCGCCGGGATACGCAGTATTTT. This sequence encodes CDSSSGRRDTQYF.